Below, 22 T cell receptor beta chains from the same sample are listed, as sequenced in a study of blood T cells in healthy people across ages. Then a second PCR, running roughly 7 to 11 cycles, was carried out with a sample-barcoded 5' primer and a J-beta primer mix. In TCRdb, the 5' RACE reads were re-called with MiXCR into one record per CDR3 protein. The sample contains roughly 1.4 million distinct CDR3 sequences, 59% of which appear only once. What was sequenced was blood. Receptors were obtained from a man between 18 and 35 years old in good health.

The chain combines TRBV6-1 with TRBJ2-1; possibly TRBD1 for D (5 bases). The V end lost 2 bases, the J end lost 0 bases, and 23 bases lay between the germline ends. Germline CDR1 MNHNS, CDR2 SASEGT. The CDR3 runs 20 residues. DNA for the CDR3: TGTGCCAGCAGTGAACTTGGCCTTTGGGGCGGTTCGAGCTCCTACAATGAGCAGTTCTTC. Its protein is CASSELGLWGGSSSYNEQFF.

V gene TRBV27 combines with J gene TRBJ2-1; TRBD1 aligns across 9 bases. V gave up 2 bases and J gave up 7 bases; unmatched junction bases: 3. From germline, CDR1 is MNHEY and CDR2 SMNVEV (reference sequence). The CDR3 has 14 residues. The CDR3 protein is CASSLGQGTNEQFF. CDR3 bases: TGTGCCAGCAGTTTAGGACAGGGGACTAATGAGCAGTTCTTC.

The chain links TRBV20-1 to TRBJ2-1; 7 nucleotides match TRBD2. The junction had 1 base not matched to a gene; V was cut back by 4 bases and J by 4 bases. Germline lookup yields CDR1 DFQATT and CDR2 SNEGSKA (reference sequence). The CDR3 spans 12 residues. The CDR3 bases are TGCAGTGCTACCGGGAGGTACAATGAGCAGTTCTTC. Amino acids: CSATGRYNEQFF.

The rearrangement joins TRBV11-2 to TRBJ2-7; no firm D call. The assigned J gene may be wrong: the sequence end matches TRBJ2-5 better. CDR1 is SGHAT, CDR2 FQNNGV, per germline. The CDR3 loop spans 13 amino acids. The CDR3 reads CASSFYAEETQYF. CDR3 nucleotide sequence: TGTGCCAGCAGCTTCTATGCGGAAGAGACCCAGTACTTC.

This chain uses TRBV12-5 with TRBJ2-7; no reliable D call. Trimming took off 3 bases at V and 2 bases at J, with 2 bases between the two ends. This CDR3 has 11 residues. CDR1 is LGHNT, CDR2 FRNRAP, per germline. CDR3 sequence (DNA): TGTGCTAGTGGTTTAACCTACGAGCAGTACTTC. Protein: CASGLTYEQYF.

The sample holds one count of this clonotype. Written as DNA, the CDR3 is TGCAGCGTTGAAGAGGGGGGCGAGGGATTGGACTATGGCTACACCTTC. Its translation: CSVEEGGEGLDYGYTF. The chain joins TRBV29-1 to TRBJ1-2, with D possibly being TRBD1 (6 bases). V lost 0 bases and J 3 bases, leaving 17 bases between the germline ends. Germline V gene data show CDR1 as SQVTM and CDR2 as ANQGSEA. This CDR3 is built from 16 residues. Complete variable domain (other parts from reference TRBV29-1 and TRBJ1-2): SAVISQKPSRDICQRGTSLTIQCQVDSQVTMMFWYRQQPGQSLTLIATANQGSEATYESGFVIDKFPISRPNLTFSTLTVSNMSPEDSSIYLCSVEEGGEGLDYGYTFGSGTRLTVV.

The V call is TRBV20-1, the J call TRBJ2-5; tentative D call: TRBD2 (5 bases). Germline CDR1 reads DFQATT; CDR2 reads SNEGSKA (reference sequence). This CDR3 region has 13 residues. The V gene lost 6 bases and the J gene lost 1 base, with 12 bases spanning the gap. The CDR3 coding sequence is TGCAGTGCAGACGGAGGAAGCCAAGAGACCCAGTACTTC. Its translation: CSADGGSQETQYF.

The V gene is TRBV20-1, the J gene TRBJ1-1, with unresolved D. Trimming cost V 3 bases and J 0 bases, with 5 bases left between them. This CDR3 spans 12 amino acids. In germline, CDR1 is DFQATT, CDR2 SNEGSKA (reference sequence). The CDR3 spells CSARKMNTEAFF. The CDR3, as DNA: TGCAGTGCTAGGAAGATGAACACTGAAGCTTTCTTT.

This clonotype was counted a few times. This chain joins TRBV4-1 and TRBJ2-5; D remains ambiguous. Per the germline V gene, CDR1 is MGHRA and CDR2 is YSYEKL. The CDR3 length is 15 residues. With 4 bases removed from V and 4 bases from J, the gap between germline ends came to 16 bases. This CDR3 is CASSPQKSPSETQYF. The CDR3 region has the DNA TGCGCCAGCAGCCCCCAAAAGTCCCCCTCAGAGACCCAGTACTTC.

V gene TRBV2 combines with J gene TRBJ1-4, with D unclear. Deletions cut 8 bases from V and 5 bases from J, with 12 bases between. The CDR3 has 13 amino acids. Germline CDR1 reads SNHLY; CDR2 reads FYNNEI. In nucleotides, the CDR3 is TGTGCCAGCCACACAGTGTTGAATGAAAAACTGTTTTTT. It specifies CASHTVLNEKLFF.

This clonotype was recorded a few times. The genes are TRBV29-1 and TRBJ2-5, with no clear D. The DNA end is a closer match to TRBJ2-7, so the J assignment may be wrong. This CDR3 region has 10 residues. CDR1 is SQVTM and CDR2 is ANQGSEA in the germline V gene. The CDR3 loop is CSVLRYEQYF. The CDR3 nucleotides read TGCAGCGTTCTTCGCTACGAGCAGTACTTC.

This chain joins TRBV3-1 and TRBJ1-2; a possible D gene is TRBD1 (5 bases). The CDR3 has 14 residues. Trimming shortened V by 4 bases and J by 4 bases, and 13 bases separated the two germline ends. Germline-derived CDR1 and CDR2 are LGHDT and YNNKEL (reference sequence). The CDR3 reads CASSPAQGTYGYTF. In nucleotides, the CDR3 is TGTGCCAGCAGCCCCGCCCAGGGTACCTATGGCTACACCTTC.

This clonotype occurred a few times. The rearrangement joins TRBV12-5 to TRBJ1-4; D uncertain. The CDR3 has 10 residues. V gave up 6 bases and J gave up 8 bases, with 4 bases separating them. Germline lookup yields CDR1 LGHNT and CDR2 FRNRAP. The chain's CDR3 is CASGLEKLFF. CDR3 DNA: TGTGCTAGTGGCCTGGAAAAACTGTTTTTT.

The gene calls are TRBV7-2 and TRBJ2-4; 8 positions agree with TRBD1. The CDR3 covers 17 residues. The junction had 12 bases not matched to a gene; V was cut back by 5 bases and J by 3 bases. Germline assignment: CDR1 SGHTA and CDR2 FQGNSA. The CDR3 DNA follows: TGTGCCAGCAGCACCCAAAGACAGGGGTCGGGCAAAAACATTCAGTACTTC. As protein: CASSTQRQGSGKNIQYF.

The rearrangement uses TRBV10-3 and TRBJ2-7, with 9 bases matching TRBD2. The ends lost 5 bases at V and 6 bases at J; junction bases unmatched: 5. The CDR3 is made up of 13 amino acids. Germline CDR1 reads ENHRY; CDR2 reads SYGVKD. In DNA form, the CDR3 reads TGTGCCATCAGTTTAGCGGGAGAGTCCGAGCAGTACTTC. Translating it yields CAISLAGESEQYF.

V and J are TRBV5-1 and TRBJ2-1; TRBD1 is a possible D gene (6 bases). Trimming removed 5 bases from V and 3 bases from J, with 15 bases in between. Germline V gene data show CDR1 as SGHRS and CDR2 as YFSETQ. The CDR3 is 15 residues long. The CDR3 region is CASSYTGTNYNEQFF. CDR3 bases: TGCGCCAGCAGTTATACCGGGACAAACTACAATGAGCAGTTCTTC.

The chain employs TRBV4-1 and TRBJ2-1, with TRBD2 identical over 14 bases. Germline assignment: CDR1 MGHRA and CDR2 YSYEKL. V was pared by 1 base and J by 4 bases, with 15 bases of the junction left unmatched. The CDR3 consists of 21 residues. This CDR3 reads CASSQGRLGTSGGWGYNEQFF. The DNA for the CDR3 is TGCGCCAGCAGCCAAGGCCGACTCGGGACTAGCGGGGGTTGGGGATACAATGAGCAGTTCTTC.

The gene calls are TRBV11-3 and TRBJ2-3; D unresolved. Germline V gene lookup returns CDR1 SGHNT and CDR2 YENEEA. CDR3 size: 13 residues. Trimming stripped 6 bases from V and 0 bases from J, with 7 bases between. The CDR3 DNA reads TGTGCCAGCAGGCATGGAAGCACAGATACGCAGTATTTT. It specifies CASRHGSTDTQYF.

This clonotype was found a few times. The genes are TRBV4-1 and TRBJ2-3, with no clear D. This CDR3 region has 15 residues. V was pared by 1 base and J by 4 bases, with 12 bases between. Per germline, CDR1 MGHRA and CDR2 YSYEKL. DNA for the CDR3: TGCGCCAGCAGCCAAGTCCCCCGGATGGCAGATACGCAGTATTTT. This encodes CASSQVPRMADTQYF.

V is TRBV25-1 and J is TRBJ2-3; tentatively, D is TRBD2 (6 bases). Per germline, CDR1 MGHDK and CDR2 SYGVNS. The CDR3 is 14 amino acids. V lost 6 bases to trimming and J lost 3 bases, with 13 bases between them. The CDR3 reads CASRMGLDTDTQYF. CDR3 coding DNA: TGTGCCAGCAGGATGGGACTGGATACAGATACGCAGTATTTT.

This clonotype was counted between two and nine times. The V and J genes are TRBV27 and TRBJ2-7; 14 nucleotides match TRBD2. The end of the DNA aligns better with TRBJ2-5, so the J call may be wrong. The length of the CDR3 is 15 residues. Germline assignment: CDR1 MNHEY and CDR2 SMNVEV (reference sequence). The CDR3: CASSSGTSGSETQYF. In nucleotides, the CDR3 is TGTGCCAGCAGTTCAGGGACTAGCGGGAGTGAGACCCAGTACTTC.

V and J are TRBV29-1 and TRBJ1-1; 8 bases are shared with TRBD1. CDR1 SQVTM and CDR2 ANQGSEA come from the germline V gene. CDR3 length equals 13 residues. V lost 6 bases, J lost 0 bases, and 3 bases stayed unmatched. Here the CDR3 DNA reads TGCAGCGTGACAGGGGTTTTGAACACTGAAGCTTTCTTT. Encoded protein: CSVTGVLNTEAFF.